The entry that follows covers one T cell receptor beta chain sequence. This entry belongs to a study of shared clonotypes between healthy human individuals. The overall study: CD4 naive and CD4 memory each took three plates per donor, while CD8 naive took two and CD8 memory one.

Germline CDR1 is SGHDT and CDR2 is YYEEEE. The CDR3 sequence is 17 residues long. V was shortened by 0 bases and J by 2 bases, with 16 bases between the two germline ends. Clones were sequenced by immunoSEQ multiplex PCR, and TCRdb holds only the in-frame ones, with some missing. The sample lists more than 1.2 million clones, around 98.5% occurring once. J is TRBJ2-3 and V is TRBV5-6; D might be TRBD1 (5 bases). The origin of this receptor is a man aged 25-45 years in good health. Sequences were obtained from naive CD4+ T cells sorted from blood. Subset indicated: CD45RA+ positively selected. The CDR3 coding sequence is TGTGCCAGCAGCTTGGACTCTCTGGGGCCAGTCACAGATACGCAGTATTTT. It codes for CASSLDSLGPVTDTQYF.